The 10 T cell receptor beta chains given below trace back to one sample, sequenced in a study of T cells after yellow fever vaccination. One entry per CDR3 protein, called by TCRdb with MiXCR from the 5' RACE reads. The sample holds 500,000 to 650,000 distinct CDR3 sequences, approximately 12% seen once. Sequenced material: PBMCs, taken on the day of the yellow fever booster vaccination. All receptors derive from a man aged 25 to 45 who received the YFV17D yellow fever vaccine.

The sample holds a few counts of this clonotype. The chain's CDR3 is CASSHRGSGRGNEQFF. DNA for the CDR3: TGTGCCAGCAGTCACCGGGGTAGCGGGAGAGGGAATGAGCAGTTCTTC. This chain connects TRBV6-5 to TRBJ2-1; 9 bases line up with TRBD2. Unmatched junction bases numbered 12, after V lost 5 bases and J lost 7 bases. CDR1 and CDR2 (germline): MNHEY, SVGAGI. The CDR3 totals 16 residues.

This clonotype was detected ten times or more. The CDR3 sequence is CSVRIGGSTDTQYF. The CDR3 nucleotides read TGCAGCGTCCGGATAGGGGGGAGCACAGATACGCAGTATTTT. V and J are TRBV29-1 and TRBJ2-3; D may match TRBD1 or TRBD2 (6 bases each). The V gene's germline CDR1 is SQVTM and CDR2 ANQGSEA. The CDR3 sequence is 14 residues long. V shed 6 bases and J shed 0 bases, with 13 bases lying between them.

The chain links TRBV19 to TRBJ2-7; 8 bases are a match to TRBD1. V gave up 6 bases and J gave up 4 bases; unmatched junction bases: 5. Germline V CDR1 and CDR2: LNHDA, SQIVND (reference sequence). This CDR3 has 13 residues. CDR3 residues: CASRDRASYEQYF. The CDR3 DNA follows: TGTGCCAGTAGGGACAGGGCTTCGTACGAGCAGTACTTC.

In its sample, this clonotype was seen a few times. The chain carries TRBV5-5 and TRBJ1-4, with TRBD1 matching over 7 bases. CDR1 and CDR2 (germline): SGHKS, YYEKEE (reference sequence). The CDR3 runs 15 residues. J lost 5 bases, V lost 1 base, and 5 bases had no gene match. The CDR3 reads CASSLMWDRNEKLFF. CDR3 coding DNA: TGTGCCAGCAGCTTGATGTGGGACAGAAATGAAAAACTGTTTTTT.

The J gene is TRBJ1-2, the V gene TRBV3-1; D gene unclear. Germline CDR1 LGHDT, CDR2 YNNKEL (reference sequence). Between the trimmed V and J ends, which lost 3 bases and 0 bases, there was a span of 5 bases. The CDR3 sequence is 13 residues long. The chain's CDR3 is CASSQNPNYGYTF. CDR3 bases: TGTGCCAGCAGCCAGAATCCTAACTATGGCTACACCTTC.

This clonotype was seen at least ten times. The rearrangement links TRBV5-1 to TRBJ2-7; D could derive from TRBD1 or TRBD2 (5 bases each). Germline CDR1 reads SGHRS; CDR2 reads YFSETQ. The CDR3 runs 15 residues. V lost 0 bases and J 3 bases, leaving 13 bases between the germline ends. CDR3 amino acids: CASSLDGGVSYEQYF. The CDR3 nucleotides are TGCGCCAGCAGCTTGGATGGGGGAGTAAGCTACGAGCAGTACTTC.

This chain connects TRBV27 to TRBJ2-1, with D hard to call. V was cut by 4 bases and J by 6 bases, with 13 bases left in between. The CDR3 contains 14 residues. The germline gives CDR1 MNHEY, CDR2 SMNVEV (reference sequence). The CDR3 loop reads CASSSWSAPNEQFF. CDR3 nucleotides: TGTGCCAGCAGTTCCTGGTCCGCCCCCAATGAGCAGTTCTTC.

The rearrangement links TRBV15 to TRBJ1-2, with 9 bases lining up with TRBD1. CDR3 length: 15 residues. CDR1 and CDR2 from the germline V gene are LNHNV and YYDKDF (reference sequence). V shed 5 bases and J 4 bases; nucleotides not matched to a gene: 8. The DNA for the CDR3 is TGTGCCACCAGCCTACTGACAGGGGGTAGCTATGGCTACACCTTC. This gives the protein CATSLLTGGSYGYTF.

Only a few counts were recorded for this clonotype. V is TRBV12-3 or TRBV12-4 and J is TRBJ1-5, with D perhaps TRBD1 (5 bases). With 7 bases removed from V and 7 bases from J, the gap between germline ends came to 11 bases. The CDR3 consists of 12 residues. The CDR3 here is CASTSDRQPQHF. The CDR3 DNA follows: TGTGCCAGCACCTCCGACAGACAGCCCCAGCATTTT.

The rearrangement links TRBV29-1 to TRBJ2-5; 7 bases are a match to TRBD1. Per the germline V gene, CDR1 is SQVTM and CDR2 is ANQGSEA. There are 12 residues in the CDR3. After removal of 7 bases from V and 5 bases from J, the junction contained 7 bases not matched to a gene. CDR3 protein: CSADRAEETQYF. CDR3 DNA sequence: TGCAGCGCCGACAGGGCGGAGGAGACCCAGTACTTC.